This T cell receptor (beta chain) was identified in a study of T cells after yellow fever vaccination. TCRdb called the 5' RACE reads again in MiXCR, with one record for every CDR3 protein. The data hold over 35,000 distinct CDR3 sequences, with around 6.8% observed a single time. This CDR3 region has 16 residues. CDR1 SQVTM and CDR2 ANQGSEA come from the germline V gene. V shed 6 bases and J 6 bases; nucleotides not matched to a gene: 18. Study-wide findings and caveats: A minor fraction of clonotypes spanned both CD4 and CD8 compartments.

The specimen was PBMCs, either bulk or a sorted T-cell subset (CD4+, CD8+, memory, or dextramer-sorted; not recorded which), collected 45 days after the yellow fever booster vaccination. The source of this sequence is a man aged 25 to 45 who received the YFV17D yellow fever vaccine. This sequence joins TRBV29-1 and TRBJ2-5; 8 nucleotides align to TRBD1. The CDR3 here is CSVAGGREVVEKTQYF. In DNA, the CDR3 is TGCAGCGTCGCAGGGGGCAGGGAAGTCGTTGAGAAGACCCAGTACTTC.